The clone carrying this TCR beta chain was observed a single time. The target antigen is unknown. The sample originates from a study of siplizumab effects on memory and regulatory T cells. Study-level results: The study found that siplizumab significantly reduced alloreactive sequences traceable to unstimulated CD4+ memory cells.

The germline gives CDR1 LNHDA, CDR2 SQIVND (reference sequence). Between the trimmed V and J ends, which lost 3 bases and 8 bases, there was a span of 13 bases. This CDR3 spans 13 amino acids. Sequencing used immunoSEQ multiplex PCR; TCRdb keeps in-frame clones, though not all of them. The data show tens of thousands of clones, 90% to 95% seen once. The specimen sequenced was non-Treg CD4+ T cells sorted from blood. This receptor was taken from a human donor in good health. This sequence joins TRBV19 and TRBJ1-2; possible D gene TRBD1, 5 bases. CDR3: CASSITGQEGYTF. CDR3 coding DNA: TGTGCCAGTAGTATCACCGGACAAGAAGGCTACACCTTC.